Below, 16 T cell receptor beta chains from the same sample are listed, as sequenced in a study of human CD4 T cells and Enterobacteriaceae. The assay was immunoSEQ multiplex PCR, and TCRdb's table has in-frame clones only and misses some. Among some 570 clones, roughly 39% were seen once, and the ten largest hold more than 45%. After about 6-7 days, proliferating activated T cells were FACS-sorted as CFSE-low CD25+ ICOS+ cells. Irradiated autologous monocytes pulsed with antigen were cultured at a 2:1 ratio with CFSE-labeled memory CD4+ T cells. All CD4+ cells other than CD45RA+CCR7+CD95- naive cells were sorted as memory, over 95% pure. The source material was bacteria-reactive CD4+ T cells grown in culture. As for subset: CFSE-low proliferating memory CD4 T cells sorted after in vitro stimulation with a heat-inactivated bacterium or M. tuberculosis lysate. The receptors shown here come from a human donor in good health.

This clone is categorized as medium-sized. The gene calls are TRBV5-1 and TRBJ1-1; D may be TRBD1 (5 bases). V was pared by 4 bases and J by 1 base, with 14 bases between. The germline V gene has CDR1 SGHRS and CDR2 YFSETQ. The CDR3 is 15 residues long. CDR3 sequence: CASSPAAGTNTEAFF. The CDR3 nucleotides read TGCGCCAGCAGCCCCGCCGCAGGGACGAACACTGAAGCTTTCTTT.

The chain uses TRBV15 and TRBJ1-1, with 7 bases matching TRBD1. From germline, CDR1 is LNHNV and CDR2 YYDKDF (reference sequence). There are 17 residues in the CDR3. V was pared by 0 bases and J by 7 bases, with 14 bases of the junction left unmatched. CDR3: CATSRDTANRGPGEAFF. DNA for the CDR3: TGTGCCACCAGCAGAGATACCGCCAACAGGGGCCCCGGTGAAGCTTTCTTT.

This sequence joins TRBV7-2 and TRBJ2-7; D call uncertain. The CDR3 contains 14 residues. The V gene lost 3 bases and the J gene lost 2 bases, with 11 bases spanning the gap. Germline-derived CDR1 and CDR2 are SGHTA and FQGNSA. The CDR3 sequence: CASSFGLKTYEQYF. DNA of the CDR3: TGTGCCAGCAGCTTTGGTCTGAAAACCTACGAGCAGTACTTC.

This clone is classed as large. V is TRBV6-1 and J is TRBJ1-4; possibly TRBD1 for D (5 bases). Between the trimmed V and J ends, which lost 5 bases and 11 bases, there was a span of 21 bases. Germline loops: CDR1 MNHNS, CDR2 SASEGT. The CDR3 has 15 amino acids. The CDR3 DNA reads TGTGCCAGCAGTCCACCCGGGGCCCAGGCGCAGAAACTGTTTTTT. Residues: CASSPPGAQAQKLFF.

This clone has more than one count but fewer than ten. The rearrangement links TRBV19 to TRBJ1-1; the D gene is possibly TRBD1 (5 bases). Trimming took 6 bases from V and 4 from J, leaving 18 bases between them. Germline V gene data show CDR1 as LNHDA and CDR2 as SQIVND (reference sequence). This CDR3 has 15 residues. The DNA of the CDR3 is TGTGCCAGTAGCCCAATGTGGGGGGGGAGCACTGAAGCTTTCTTT. The encoded protein is CASSPMWGGSTEAFF.

CDR3 coding DNA: TGTGCCAGCAGTAAGCCGGGACAGGGTAACGGCTACACCTTC. Residues: CASSKPGQGNGYTF. V gene TRBV27 combines with J gene TRBJ1-2, with 9 bases fitting TRBD1. This CDR3 has 14 amino acids. Trimming at V came to 5 bases and at J to 8 bases, leaving 9 bases not matched to a gene. CDR1 and CDR2 (germline): MNHEY, SMNVEV (reference sequence).

This clone counts as medium-sized. The V gene is TRBV2, the J gene TRBJ1-6, with D maybe TRBD1 (5 bases). The CDR3 has 14 amino acids. Germline V lookup: CDR1 SNHLY, CDR2 FYNNEI. The CDR3 bases are TGTGCAGTGGTGGGGGTCTCCTATAATTCACCCCTCCACTTT. Its protein is CAVVGVSYNSPLHF.

Written as DNA, the CDR3 is TGTGCCAGCAGCCCCCAACACGTCACTGAAGCTTTCTTT. This gives the protein CASSPQHVTEAFF. The rearrangement joins TRBV7-6 to TRBJ1-1, with no clear D. Germline V gives CDR1 SGHVS, CDR2 FNYEAQ. The V end was cut by 5 bases, the J end by 4 bases, with 11 bases between. The length of the CDR3 is 13 residues.

This clone is labeled as medium-sized (0.01 to 0.1%). This chain connects TRBV19 to TRBJ2-5, with D possibly matching TRBD1 (5 bases). Germline V gene sequence: CDR1 LNHDA, CDR2 SQIVND (reference sequence). The CDR3 runs 12 residues. V was pared by 6 bases and J by 5 bases, with 10 bases between. CDR3 protein: CASRQVGETQYF. The CDR3 DNA reads as TGTGCCAGTAGACAGGTAGGGGAGACCCAGTACTTC.

This rearrangement joins TRBV7-6 to TRBJ2-7; D might be TRBD1 or TRBD2, each matching 5 bases. Germline CDR1 SGHVS, CDR2 FNYEAQ. CDR3 length: 12 residues. The ends were cut back, 5 bases at V and 4 bases at J, with 9 bases in the middle. CDR3 sequence: CASSPGTYEQYF. The CDR3 region has the DNA TGTGCCAGCAGCCCGGGGACGTACGAGCAGTACTTC.

The chain links TRBV30 to TRBJ2-5, with 11 bases lining up with TRBD1. The CDR3 loop spans 12 amino acids. CDR1 GTSNPN and CDR2 SVGIG come from the germline V gene (reference sequence). V was clipped by 8 bases and J by 4 bases; unmatched bases: 3. CDR3 coding DNA: TGTGCCCGGGACAGGGGGGGAGAGACCCAGTACTTC. This encodes CARDRGGETQYF.

This chain connects TRBV6-4 to TRBJ2-1, with TRBD2 matching over 9 bases. Per the germline V gene, CDR1 is MRHNA and CDR2 is SNTAGT. This CDR3 comprises 15 residues. The trim removed 6 bases at V and 0 bases at J, leaving 3 bases unmatched. CDR3 protein: CASSSSGDSYNEQFF. The CDR3, as DNA: TGTGCCAGCAGCTCTAGCGGGGACTCCTACAATGAGCAGTTCTTC.

In its sample, this clone is medium-sized (0.01 to 0.1%). V and J are TRBV6-5 and TRBJ2-1; the D gene is possibly TRBD1 (7 bases). CDR3 length equals 13 residues. The V and J ends lost 7 bases and 6 bases respectively, with 13 bases between them. Germline V gene lookup returns CDR1 MNHEY and CDR2 SVGAGI. CDR3 bases: TGTGCCAGCAAGGAGGGGGCAGGCAATGAGCAGTTCTTC. It codes for CASKEGAGNEQFF.

This clone was seen a handful of times. The chain joins TRBV11-2 to TRBJ1-1; perhaps TRBD1 as D (6 bases). The CDR3 consists of 14 residues. Germline lookup yields CDR1 SGHAT and CDR2 FQNNGV. The V end was cut by 2 bases, the J end by 1 base, with 8 bases between. Written as DNA, the CDR3 is TGTGCCAGCAGCTTAACAGGGTGGAACACTGAAGCTTTCTTT. This sequence encodes CASSLTGWNTEAFF. The full variable domain, rest sourced from reference TRBV11-2 and TRBJ1-1, is EAGVAQSPRYKIIEKRQSVAFWCNPISGHATLYWYQQILGQGPKLLIQFQNNGVVDDSQLPKDRFSAERLKGVDSTLKIQPAKLEDSAVYLCASSLTGWNTEAFFGQGTRLTVV.

This chain links TRBV7-9 with TRBJ2-3; D unresolved. CDR3 length equals 16 residues. In germline, CDR1 is SEHNR, CDR2 FQNEAQ (reference sequence). With 1 base removed from V and 3 bases from J, the gap between germline ends came to 14 bases. CDR3 in DNA: TGTGCCAGCAGCTTAGGGACCCCAATGGGAACAGATACGCAGTATTTT. Protein: CASSLGTPMGTDTQYF.

The rearrangement joins TRBV11-2 to TRBJ2-5; TRBD2 aligns across 9 bases. CDR1 is SGHAT, CDR2 FQNNGV, per germline. CDR3 length equals 15 residues. V was clipped by 11 bases and J by 4 bases; unmatched bases: 14. In DNA form, the CDR3 reads TGTGCCCGCCGCTTTGGGGCGGGGGGGCGAGAGACCCAGTACTTC. The encoded protein is CARRFGAGGRETQYF.